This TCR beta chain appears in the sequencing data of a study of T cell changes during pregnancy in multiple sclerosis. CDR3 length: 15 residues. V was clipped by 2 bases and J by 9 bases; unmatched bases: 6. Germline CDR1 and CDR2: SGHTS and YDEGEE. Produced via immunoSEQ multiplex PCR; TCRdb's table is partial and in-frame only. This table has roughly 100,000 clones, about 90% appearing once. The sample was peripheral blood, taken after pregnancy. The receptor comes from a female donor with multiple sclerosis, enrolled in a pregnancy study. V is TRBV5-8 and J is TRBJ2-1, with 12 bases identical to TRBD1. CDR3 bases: TGTGCCAGCAGCTTTAGGGGACAGGGGGCAGCTGAGCAGTTCTTC. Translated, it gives CASSFRGQGAAEQFF.